Below, 11 T cell receptor beta chains from the same sample are listed, as sequenced in a study of T cell responses to AZD1222 COVID-19 vaccine. Profiling relied on immunoSEQ multiplex PCR, and the TCRdb table lists in-frame clones only, not all of them. The repertoire holds 90,000 to 140,000 clones, with 75% to 90% as singletons. The sample here was peripheral blood, taken 28 days after the second AZD1222 dose. The receptors here all came from an adult who received the AZD1222 COVID-19 vaccine.

The chain is built from TRBV7-3 and TRBJ2-1; no firm D call. The V end was cut by 1 base, the J end by 8 bases, with 12 bases between. The V gene's germline CDR1 is SGHTA and CDR2 FQGTGA. CDR3 length: 14 residues. The CDR3, as DNA: TGTGCCAGCAGCTTAAGTGGGCCCCTCGATGAGCAGTTCTTC. It specifies CASSLSGPLDEQFF.

The chain couples TRBV7-6 to TRBJ2-1; a possible D gene is TRBD2 (6 bases). Germline values: CDR1 SGHVS, CDR2 FNYEAQ. There are 16 residues in the CDR3. The ends were cut back, 1 base at V and 10 bases at J, with 20 bases in the middle. CDR3 region: CASSLVYLTSLGEQFF. The CDR3 DNA reads TGTGCCAGCAGCTTAGTTTACCTGACTAGTTTAGGGGAGCAGTTCTTC.

The chain uses TRBV27 and TRBJ1-1; the D is unclear. CDR3 size: 13 residues. Trimming shortened V by 3 bases and J by 1 base, and 6 bases separated the two germline ends. Germline CDR1 is MNHEY and CDR2 is SMNVEV (reference sequence). CDR3 sequence: CASSFSRNTEAFF. The CDR3 bases are TGTGCCAGCAGTTTTTCGAGGAACACTGAAGCTTTCTTT.

The CDR3 DNA follows: TGTGCCAGCAGCTTAAGCCCCCGGCTAACCACGCAGTATTTT. Protein product: CASSLSPRLTTQYF. This sequence joins TRBV7-2 and TRBJ2-3, with unresolved D. Trimming left V 2 bases short and J 9 bases short, with 15 bases between. Germline-derived CDR1 and CDR2 are SGHTA and FQGNSA. The CDR3 runs 14 residues.

The rearrangement links TRBV5-1 to TRBJ2-3, with 12 nucleotides matching TRBD2. Germline-derived CDR1 and CDR2 are SGHRS and YFSETQ. The trim removed 4 bases at V and 0 bases at J, leaving 3 bases unmatched. The CDR3 contains 16 residues. For the CDR3, the DNA is TGCGCCAGCAGCCCTAGCGGGAGGGCAAGCACAGATACGCAGTATTTT. Amino acids: CASSPSGRASTDTQYF.

This clone was recorded only once. The chain links TRBV5-1 to TRBJ1-2; 8 bases map to TRBD1. The germline gives CDR1 SGHRS, CDR2 YFSETQ. The CDR3 covers 15 residues. J lost 2 bases, V lost 0 bases, and 3 bases had no gene match. The CDR3 DNA is TGCGCCAGCAGCTTGGCCCGACAGGGGAACTATGGCTACACCTTC. It specifies CASSLARQGNYGYTF. Looking up the rest from reference TRBV5-1 and TRBJ1-2 gives the full variable domain: KAGVTQTPRYLIKTRGQQVTLSCSPISGHRSVSWYQQTPGQGLQFLFEYFSETQRNKGNFPGRFSGRQFSNSRSEMNVSTLELGDSALYLCASSLARQGNYGYTFGSGTRLTVV.

CDR3 nucleotides: TGTGCCAGCAGTTCCTCCAACACAGATACGCAGTATTTT. Amino acid sequence: CASSSSNTDTQYF. The chain uses TRBV6-5 and TRBJ2-3; no firm D call. Germline V gene sequence: CDR1 MNHEY, CDR2 SVGAGI. V was pared by 4 bases and J by 2 bases, with 7 bases between. CDR3 length equals 13 residues.

V gene TRBV3-1 (or the pseudogene TRBV3-2) combines with J gene TRBJ1-2, with 7 positions matching TRBD1. The V segment lost 4 bases and the J segment 4 bases; nucleotides outside the gene matches: 9. The CDR3 totals 15 residues. Germline V gives CDR1 LGHDT, CDR2 YNNKEL (reference sequence). The CDR3 protein is CASSLSRQGLYGYTF. The CDR3, as DNA: TGTGCCAGCAGCCTTTCTAGACAGGGACTCTATGGCTACACCTTC.

The chain employs TRBV14 and TRBJ2-3; D is unclear. Trimming took off 5 bases at V and 4 bases at J, with 7 bases between the two ends. The CDR3 has 12 residues. Germline V gene data show CDR1 as SGHDN and CDR2 as FVKESK. CDR3 coding DNA: TGTGCCAGCAGCGTAGTCCCAGATACGCAGTATTTT. As protein: CASSVVPDTQYF.

The V and J genes are TRBV7-9 and TRBJ1-1, with a weak D call TRBD1 (5 bases). CDR1 and CDR2 (germline): SEHNR, FQNEAQ (reference sequence). Trimming removed 4 bases at V and 3 bases at J, with 15 bases between. This CDR3 is built from 15 residues. The CDR3 reads CASSSSRGVDTEAFF. The CDR3 region has the DNA TGTGCCAGCAGCTCCTCTCGGGGCGTGGACACTGAAGCTTTCTTT.

In its sample, this clone was seen a few times. This chain links TRBV2 with TRBJ1-6; D unresolved. From germline, CDR1 is SNHLY and CDR2 FYNNEI. Trimming removed 2 bases at V and 7 bases at J, with 3 bases between. The CDR3 is 12 residues long. The CDR3 loop reads CASSEKNSPLHF. DNA for the CDR3: TGTGCCAGCAGTGAAAAGAATTCACCCCTCCACTTT.